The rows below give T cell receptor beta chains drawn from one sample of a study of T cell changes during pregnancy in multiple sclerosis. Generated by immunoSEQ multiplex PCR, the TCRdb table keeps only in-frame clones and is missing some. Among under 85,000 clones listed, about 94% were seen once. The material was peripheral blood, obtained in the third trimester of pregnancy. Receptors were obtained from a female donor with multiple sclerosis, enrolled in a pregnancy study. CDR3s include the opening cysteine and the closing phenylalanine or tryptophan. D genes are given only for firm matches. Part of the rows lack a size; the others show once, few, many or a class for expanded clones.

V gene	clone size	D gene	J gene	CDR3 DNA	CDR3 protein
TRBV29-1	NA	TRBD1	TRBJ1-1	TGCAGCGGGCAGGGGGCCGGGGTCGGGAGGACTGAAGCTTTCTTT	CSGQGAGVGRTEAFF
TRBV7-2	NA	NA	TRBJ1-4	TGTGCCAGCAGCTCCGTTGGAGCAACTAATGAAAAACTGTTTTTT	CASSSVGATNEKLFF
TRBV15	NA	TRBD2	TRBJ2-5	TGTGCCACCAGCAGAATAGGGGTAGCGGGGGGCCCTATCCAAGAGACCCAGTACTTC	CATSRIGVAGGPIQETQYF
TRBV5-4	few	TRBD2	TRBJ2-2	TGTGCCAGCAGCTTGGTATTAGCGGGGGCGAACACCGGGGAGCTGTTTTTT	CASSLVLAGANTGELFF
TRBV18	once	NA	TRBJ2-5	TGTGCCAGCTCACCACCGGAGCGGGAGACCCAGTACTTC	CASSPPERETQYF
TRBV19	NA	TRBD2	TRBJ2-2	TGTGCCAGTAGTAAGCAGGGACTAAACACCGGGGAGCTGTTTTTT	CASSKQGLNTGELFF
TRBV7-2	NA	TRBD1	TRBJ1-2	TGTGCCAGCAGCCCAACGGACAGGGGGGACTATGGCTACACCTTC	CASSPTDRGDYGYTF
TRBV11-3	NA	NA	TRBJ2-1	TGTGCCAGCAGCCCCCTCGGCGGTACGAGACCCTACAATGAGCAGTTCTTC	CASSPLGGTRPYNEQFF
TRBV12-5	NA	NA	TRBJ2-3	TGTGCTAGTGGTTTCGGGCTGGGGCAGAACACAGATACGCAGTATTTT	CASGFGLGQNTDTQYF
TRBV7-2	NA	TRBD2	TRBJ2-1	TGTGCCAGCAGCTTAACTAGCGGGGGGGCAAACAATGAGCAGTTCTTC	CASSLTSGGANNEQFF
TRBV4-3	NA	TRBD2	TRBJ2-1	TGCGCCAGCAGCCAAGATTTTAGCGGGGGGGCGTTGAATGAGCAGTTCTTC	CASSQDFSGGALNEQFF
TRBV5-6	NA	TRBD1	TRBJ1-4	TGTGCCAGCAGCTGGGGACAGGGTAGTGAAAAACTGTTTTTT	CASSWGQGSEKLFF
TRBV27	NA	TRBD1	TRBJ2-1	TGTGCCAGCAGTTTAACAGGGGGCAATGAGCAGTTCTTC	CASSLTGGNEQFF
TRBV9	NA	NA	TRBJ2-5	TGTGCCAGCAGCGTAGGAGGTGGGGGGGCCGGAGAGACCCAGTACTTC	CASSVGGGGAGETQYF
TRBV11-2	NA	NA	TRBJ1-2	TGTGCCAGCAGCTTCATGAACTATGGCTACACCTTC	CASSFMNYGYTF
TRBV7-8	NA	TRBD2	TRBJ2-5	TGTGCCAGCACCCCGGGACTAGCGGGGCGAGAGACCCAGTACTTC	CASTPGLAGRETQYF
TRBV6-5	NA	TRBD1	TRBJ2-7	TGTGCCAGCAGCCTAGGACAGGTCACCTACGAGCAGTACTTC	CASSLGQVTYEQYF
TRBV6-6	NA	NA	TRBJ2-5	TGTGCCAGCAGTTACTCAGCTAGCGCCCAAGAGACCCAGTACTTC	CASSYSASAQETQYF
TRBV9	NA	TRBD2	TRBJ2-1	TGTGCCAGCAGCTACCGCGGGGGGGCCTACAATGAGCAGTTCTTC	CASSYRGGAYNEQFF
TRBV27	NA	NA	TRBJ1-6	TGTGCCAGCAGTTTAATCCCTCTAGGGGCCAGGAGCTCCTATAATTCACCCCTCCACTTT	CASSLIPLGARSSYNSPLHF
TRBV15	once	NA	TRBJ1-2	TGTGCCACCAGTCGGGGAAAACTCTATGGCTACACCTTC	CATSRGKLYGYTF